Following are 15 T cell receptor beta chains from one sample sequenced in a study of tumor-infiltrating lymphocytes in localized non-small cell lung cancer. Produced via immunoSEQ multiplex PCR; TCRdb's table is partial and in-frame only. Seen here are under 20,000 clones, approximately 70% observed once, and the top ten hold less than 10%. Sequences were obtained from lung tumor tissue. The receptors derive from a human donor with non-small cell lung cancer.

CDR3 residues: CASSQELRAGASDTQYF. The CDR3 nucleotides are TGTGCCAGCAGCCAAGAATTACGAGCGGGGGCCTCGGATACGCAGTATTTT. The chain couples TRBV14 to TRBJ2-3, with 8 bases matching TRBD2. J gave up 6 bases and V 0 bases, and 11 bases lay outside the gene matches. The CDR3 has 17 amino acids. Looked up from germline, CDR1 is SGHDN and CDR2 is FVKESK.

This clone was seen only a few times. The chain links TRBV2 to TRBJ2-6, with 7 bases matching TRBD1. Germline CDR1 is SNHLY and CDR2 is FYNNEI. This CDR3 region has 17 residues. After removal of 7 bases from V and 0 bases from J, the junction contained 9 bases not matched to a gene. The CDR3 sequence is CASKRETGHSGANVLTF. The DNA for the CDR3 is TGTGCCAGCAAACGAGAGACAGGGCACTCTGGGGCCAACGTCCTGACTTTC.

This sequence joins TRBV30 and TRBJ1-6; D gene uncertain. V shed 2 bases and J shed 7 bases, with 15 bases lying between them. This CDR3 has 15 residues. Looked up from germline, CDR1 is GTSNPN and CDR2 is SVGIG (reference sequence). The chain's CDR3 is CAWSRTEAVNSPLHF. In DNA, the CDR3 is TGTGCCTGGAGTCGGACGGAGGCCGTCAATTCACCCCTCCACTTT.

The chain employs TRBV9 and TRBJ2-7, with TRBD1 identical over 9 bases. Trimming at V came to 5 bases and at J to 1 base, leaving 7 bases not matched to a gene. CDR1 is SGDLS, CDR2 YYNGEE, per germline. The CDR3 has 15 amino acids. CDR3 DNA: TGTGCCAGCAGTGCAACAGGGGGCGCATCCTACGAGCAGTACTTC. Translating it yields CASSATGGASYEQYF.

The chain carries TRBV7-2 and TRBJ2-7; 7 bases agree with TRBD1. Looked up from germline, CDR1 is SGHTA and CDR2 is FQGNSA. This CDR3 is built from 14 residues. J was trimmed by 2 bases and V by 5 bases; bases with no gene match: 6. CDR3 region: CASSQGQFTYEQYF. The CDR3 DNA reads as TGTGCCAGCAGCCAGGGACAGTTCACCTACGAGCAGTACTTC.

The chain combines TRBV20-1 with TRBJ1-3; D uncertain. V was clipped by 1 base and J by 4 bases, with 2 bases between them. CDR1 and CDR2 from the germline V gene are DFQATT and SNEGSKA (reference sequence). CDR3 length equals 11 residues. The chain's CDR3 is CSARAGNTIYF. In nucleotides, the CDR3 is TGCAGTGCTAGAGCCGGAAACACCATATATTTT.

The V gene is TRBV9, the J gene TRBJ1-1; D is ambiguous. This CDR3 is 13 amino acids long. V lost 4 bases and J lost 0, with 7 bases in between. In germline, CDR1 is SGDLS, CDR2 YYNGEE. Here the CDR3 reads CASSPRLNTEAFF. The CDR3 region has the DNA TGTGCCAGCAGCCCGCGATTGAACACTGAAGCTTTCTTT.

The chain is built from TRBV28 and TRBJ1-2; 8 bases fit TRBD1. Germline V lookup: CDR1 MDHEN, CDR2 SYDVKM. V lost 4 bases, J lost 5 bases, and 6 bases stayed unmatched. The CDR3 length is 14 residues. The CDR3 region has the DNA TGTGCCAGCAGTTCTCAGGGGACAGGATATGGCTACACCTTC. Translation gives CASSSQGTGYGYTF.

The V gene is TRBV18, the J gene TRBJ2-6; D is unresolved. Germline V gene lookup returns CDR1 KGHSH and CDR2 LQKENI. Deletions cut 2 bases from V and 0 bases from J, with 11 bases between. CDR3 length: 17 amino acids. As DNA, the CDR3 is TGTGCCAGCTCACCAACTGAGAGAGCCTCTGGGGCCAACGTCCTGACTTTC. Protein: CASSPTERASGANVLTF.

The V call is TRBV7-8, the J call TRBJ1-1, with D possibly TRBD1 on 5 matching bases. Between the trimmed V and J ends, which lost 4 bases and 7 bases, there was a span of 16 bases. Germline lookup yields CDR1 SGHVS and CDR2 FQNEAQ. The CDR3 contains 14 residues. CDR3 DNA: TGTGCCAGCAGCTCCGAGGGACCTCGCATTGAAGCTTTCTTT. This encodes CASSSEGPRIEAFF.

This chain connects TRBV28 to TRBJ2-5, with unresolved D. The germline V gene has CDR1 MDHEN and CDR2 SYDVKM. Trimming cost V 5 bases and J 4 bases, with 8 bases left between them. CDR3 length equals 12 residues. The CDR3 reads CASSIERETQYF. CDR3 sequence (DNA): TGTGCCAGCAGTATTGAGAGAGAGACCCAGTACTTC.

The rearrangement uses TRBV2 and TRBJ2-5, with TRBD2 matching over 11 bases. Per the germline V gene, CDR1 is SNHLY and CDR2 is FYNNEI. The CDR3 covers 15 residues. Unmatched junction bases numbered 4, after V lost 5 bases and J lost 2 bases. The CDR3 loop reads CASSRLAGKQETQYF. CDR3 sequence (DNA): TGTGCCAGCAGTCGACTAGCGGGGAAACAAGAGACCCAGTACTTC.

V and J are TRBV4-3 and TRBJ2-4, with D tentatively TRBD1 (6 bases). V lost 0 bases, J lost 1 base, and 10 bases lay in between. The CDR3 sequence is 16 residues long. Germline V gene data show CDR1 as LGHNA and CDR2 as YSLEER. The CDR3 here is CASSQEGALAKNIQYF. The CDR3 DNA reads TGCGCCAGCAGCCAAGAGGGGGCGTTGGCCAAAAACATTCAGTACTTC.

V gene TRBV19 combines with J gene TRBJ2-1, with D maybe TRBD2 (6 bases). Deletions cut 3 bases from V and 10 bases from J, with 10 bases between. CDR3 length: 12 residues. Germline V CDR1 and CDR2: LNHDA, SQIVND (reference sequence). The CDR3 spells CASSILRGEQFF. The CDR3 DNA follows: TGTGCCAGTAGTATTCTACGGGGGGAGCAGTTCTTC.

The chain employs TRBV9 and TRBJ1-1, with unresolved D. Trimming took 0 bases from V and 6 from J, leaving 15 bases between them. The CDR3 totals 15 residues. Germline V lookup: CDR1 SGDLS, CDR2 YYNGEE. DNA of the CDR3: TGTGCCAGCAGCGTAGGGGTTCGGTCGGACTCTGAAGCTTTCTTT. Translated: CASSVGVRSDSEAFF.